The entry below describes one T cell receptor beta chain. Each library started from roughly 15 ng of total RNA using the QIAseq Immune Repertoire TCR panel. TCRdb re-called the reads through MiXCR, storing one row per CDR3 protein. The table shows around 840 distinct CDR3 sequences, with 4% occurring only once. Four subsets defined by PD-1 and/or TIGIT were sorted from live CD3+CD8+TCRalphabeta+ cells. This sample is part of a study of circulating CD8 cells and anti-PD-1 response in melanoma. After removal of 5 bases from V and 8 bases from J, the junction contained 3 bases not matched to a gene. Looked up from germline, CDR1 is MDHEN and CDR2 is SYDVKM. The CDR3 has 15 residues.

The V and J genes are TRBV28 and TRBJ2-1; TRBD2 matches 16 bases. The sample in question was CD8+ T cells from PBMCs, obtained at baseline or after one month of anti-PD-1 therapy (not recorded which). This TCR came from a human donor with melanoma. Written as DNA, the CDR3 is TGTGCCAGCAGTCCCGGGACTAGCGGGAGGGATGAGCAGTTCTTC. Its translation: CASSPGTSGRDEQFF.